This is a list of T cell receptor beta chains from one sample in a study of blood T cell repertoires in COVID-19. Measured with immunoSEQ multiplex PCR; TCRdb has only the in-frame clones, and not every one. The sample includes approximately 670,000 clones, 70% to 90% of them seen just once. The sample consisted of peripheral blood. These receptor sequences come from a woman between 18 and 30 years old with acute or convalescent COVID-19. Both conserved end residues are part of each CDR3. Fields, in order: V gene, clone size, D gene, J gene, CDR3 length, CDR3 DNA, CDR3 protein. D genes are given only for firm matches. Size values are once, few and many counts, or a class for expanded clones, and some rows have none.

V gene: TRBV9; clone size: -; D gene: -; J gene: TRBJ2-3; CDR3 length: 15; CDR3 DNA: TGTGCCAGCAGCGTGGGGGGAGAAGGGTGGGATACGCAGTATTTT; CDR3 protein: CASSVGGEGWDTQYF
V gene: TRBV9; clone size: -; D gene: -; J gene: TRBJ1-1; CDR3 length: 14; CDR3 DNA: TGTGCCAGCAGCGTAGCAGGGCAGAACACTGAAGCTTTCTTT; CDR3 protein: CASSVAGQNTEAFF
V gene: TRBV4-1; clone size: -; D gene: -; J gene: TRBJ2-1; CDR3 length: 19; CDR3 DNA: TGCGCCAGCAGCCAAGATTGGGATGGGGGCCCAAACTCCTACAATGAGCAGTTCTTC; CDR3 protein: CASSQDWDGGPNSYNEQFF
V gene: TRBV18; clone size: -; D gene: -; J gene: TRBJ1-4; CDR3 length: 13; CDR3 DNA: TGTGCCAGCTCACCTCAGGGAAATGAAAAACTGTTTTTT; CDR3 protein: CASSPQGNEKLFF
V gene: TRBV7-3; clone size: -; D gene: -; J gene: TRBJ1-2; CDR3 length: 17; CDR3 DNA: TGTGCCAGCAGCTCTCTCCCCCCCGGGCAGGGGAACTATGGCTACACCTTC; CDR3 protein: CASSSLPPGQGNYGYTF
V gene: TRBV4-3; clone size: -; D gene: -; J gene: TRBJ1-6; CDR3 length: 16; CDR3 DNA: TGCGCCAGCAGCCAAGATCCAGGGTGGGTTGGTTCACCCCTCCACTTT; CDR3 protein: CASSQDPGWVGSPLHF
V gene: TRBV5-1; clone size: -; D gene: -; J gene: TRBJ2-7; CDR3 length: 14; CDR3 DNA: TGCGCCAGCCGGCGGGACCCAACCTCCTACGAGCAGTACTTC; CDR3 protein: CASRRDPTSYEQYF
V gene: TRBV7-2; clone size: -; D gene: TRBD1; J gene: TRBJ1-4; CDR3 length: 15; CDR3 DNA: TGTGCCAGCAGCTCTGGTGACAGGGAGGATGAAAAACTGTTTTTT; CDR3 protein: CASSSGDREDEKLFF
V gene: TRBV4-3; clone size: -; D gene: TRBD1; J gene: TRBJ1-2; CDR3 length: 18; CDR3 DNA: TGCGCCAGCAGCCAAGTTACTCCGGCCCGGGACAGACTCTATGGCTACACCTTC; CDR3 protein: CASSQVTPARDRLYGYTF
V gene: TRBV30; clone size: -; D gene: -; J gene: TRBJ1-5; CDR3 length: 12; CDR3 DNA: TGTGCCTGGAGTCCTAGCAGGGGTGTCCAGCATTTT; CDR3 protein: CAWSPSRGVQHF
V gene: TRBV5-1; clone size: -; D gene: TRBD1; J gene: TRBJ2-7; CDR3 length: 14; CDR3 DNA: TGCGCCAGCAGCCCGGGACAGGGGGCCTACGAGCAGTACTTC; CDR3 protein: CASSPGQGAYEQYF
V gene: TRBV12-3/TRBV12-4; clone size: few; D gene: TRBD1; J gene: TRBJ2-1; CDR3 length: 12; CDR3 DNA: TGTGCCAGCAGGGACAGGGGGAACGAGCAGTTCTTC; CDR3 protein: CASRDRGNEQFF
V gene: TRBV6-5; clone size: -; D gene: TRBD1; J gene: TRBJ1-2; CDR3 length: 13; CDR3 DNA: TGTGCCAGCAGTCTAAGGGGGCTCTATGGCTACACCTTC; CDR3 protein: CASSLRGLYGYTF
V gene: TRBV18; clone size: -; D gene: TRBD1; J gene: TRBJ2-7; CDR3 length: 15; CDR3 DNA: TGTGCCAGCTCATCCACCCGGGACAGCTCCTACGAGCAGTACTTC; CDR3 protein: CASSSTRDSSYEQYF
V gene: TRBV9; clone size: -; D gene: -; J gene: TRBJ2-1; CDR3 length: 15; CDR3 DNA: TGTGCCAGCAGCGATCCTCAGGGGCAAGACAATGAGCAGTTCTTC; CDR3 protein: CASSDPQGQDNEQFF
V gene: TRBV29-1; clone size: -; D gene: TRBD1; J gene: TRBJ1-2; CDR3 length: 11; CDR3 DNA: TGCAGCGTGGGGACAGAAGAGGGCTACACCTTC; CDR3 protein: CSVGTEEGYTF
V gene: TRBV3-1/TRBV3-2; clone size: -; D gene: -; J gene: TRBJ2-2; CDR3 length: 17; CDR3 DNA: TGTGCCAGCAGCCAAAGGGTCGGGGGTCGAAACACCGGGGAGCTGTTTTTT; CDR3 protein: CASSQRVGGRNTGELFF
V gene: TRBV10-1; clone size: -; D gene: TRBD1; J gene: TRBJ1-1; CDR3 length: 19; CDR3 DNA: TGCGCCAGCAGTGTTCCAACCACAGAAAGGGGACCAGGGGGCACTGAAGCTTTCTTT; CDR3 protein: CASSVPTTERGPGGTEAFF
V gene: TRBV12-5; clone size: once; D gene: TRBD1; J gene: TRBJ2-1; CDR3 length: 15; CDR3 DNA: TGTGCTAGTGGTTGGGAGAGACAGGGGGATAGTGAGCAGTTCTTC; CDR3 protein: CASGWERQGDSEQFF
V gene: TRBV3-1/TRBV3-2; clone size: -; D gene: -; J gene: TRBJ1-1; CDR3 length: 14; CDR3 DNA: TGTGCCAGCAGCCTTCTTGCGGAGAACACTGAAGCTTTCTTT; CDR3 protein: CASSLLAENTEAFF
V gene: TRBV12-3/TRBV12-4; clone size: once; D gene: -; J gene: TRBJ1-1; CDR3 length: 13; CDR3 DNA: TGTGCCAGCAGTTTTATCTTAAACACTGAAGCTTTCTTT; CDR3 protein: CASSFILNTEAFF
V gene: TRBV6-1; clone size: -; D gene: TRBD1; J gene: TRBJ1-5; CDR3 length: 15; CDR3 DNA: TGTGCCAGCAGTGAAGTCCAGGGGGCCGGTCAGCCCCAGCATTTT; CDR3 protein: CASSEVQGAGQPQHF
V gene: TRBV10-3; clone size: -; D gene: -; J gene: TRBJ1-3; CDR3 length: 16; CDR3 DNA: TGTGCCATCAGTGGGGCGGGGACCCTCTCTGGAAACACCATATATTTT; CDR3 protein: CAISGAGTLSGNTIYF
V gene: TRBV6-5; clone size: -; D gene: TRBD1; J gene: TRBJ1-2; CDR3 length: 14; CDR3 DNA: TGTGCCAGCAAACCGGGACAGTTTAACTATGGCTACACCTTC; CDR3 protein: CASKPGQFNYGYTF
V gene: TRBV5-1; clone size: -; D gene: TRBD1; J gene: TRBJ1-1; CDR3 length: 12; CDR3 DNA: TGCGCCAGCAGCTTACAGGGGGCTGAAGCTTTCTTT; CDR3 protein: CASSLQGAEAFF
V gene: TRBV10-3; clone size: -; D gene: TRBD1; J gene: TRBJ1-2; CDR3 length: 15; CDR3 DNA: TGTGCCATCAGTGAGTGGGACAGGGTCTTATCCGGCTACACCTTC; CDR3 protein: CAISEWDRVLSGYTF
V gene: TRBV5-1; clone size: -; D gene: TRBD1; J gene: TRBJ2-7; CDR3 length: 13; CDR3 DNA: TGCGCCAGCTACGGGACAGGGGGAAGCGAGCAGTACTTC; CDR3 protein: CASYGTGGSEQYF
V gene: TRBV5-1; clone size: -; D gene: TRBD1; J gene: TRBJ1-1; CDR3 length: 15; CDR3 DNA: TGCGCCAGCAGTACAGGGGTTGTGGGGAACACTGAAGCTTTCTTT; CDR3 protein: CASSTGVVGNTEAFF
V gene: TRBV11-2; clone size: -; D gene: -; J gene: TRBJ2-7; CDR3 length: 11; CDR3 DNA: TGTGCCAGCAGCTTAAGTCAGGAGCAGTACTTC; CDR3 protein: CASSLSQEQYF
V gene: TRBV6-6; clone size: -; D gene: -; J gene: TRBJ2-2; CDR3 length: 15; CDR3 DNA: TGTGCCAGCAGTTACAGTGGACTCGAAACCGGGGAGCTGTTTTTT; CDR3 protein: CASSYSGLETGELFF
V gene: TRBV9; clone size: -; D gene: -; J gene: TRBJ1-1; CDR3 length: 12; CDR3 DNA: TGTGCCAGCAGCGGACTAACAGGGGAAGCTTTCTTT; CDR3 protein: CASSGLTGEAFF
V gene: TRBV6-5; clone size: -; D gene: TRBD1; J gene: TRBJ1-2; CDR3 length: 12; CDR3 DNA: TGTGCCAGCACGGGCAGGGGGAGGGGCTACACCTTC; CDR3 protein: CASTGRGRGYTF